This TCR beta chain came from a study of control samples from healthy donors and cancer patients. J gave up 0 bases and V 0 bases, and 6 bases lay outside the gene matches. Germline assignment: CDR1 SGDLS and CDR2 YYNGEE. The length of the CDR3 is 17 residues. Repertoires were generated with immunoSEQ multiplex PCR, while TCRdb's copy carries only in-frame clones and drops some. The repertoire holds 120,000 to 150,000 clones, with 80% to 95% as singletons. The TCR sequence derives from a man aged 30 to 39 in good health. This chain uses TRBV9 with TRBJ2-3; 8 bases are a match to TRBD2. The sequenced material came from blood. CDR3: CASSVVGSGESTDTQYF. As DNA, the CDR3 is TGTGCCAGCAGCGTAGTCGGTAGCGGGGAGAGCACAGATACGCAGTATTTT.